These 14 T cell receptor beta chains were sequenced from one sample in a study of OX40 agonist ivuxolimab in advanced cancers. Data came from immunoSEQ multiplex PCR; TCRdb stores just in-frame clones and leaves some out. This sample yields about 47,000 clones, of which around 80% are seen a single time; approximately 1.7% belongs to the top ten. The material sequenced was CD4+ or CD8+ T cells sorted from blood, taken in a trial of the OX40 agonist ivuxolimab. All receptors come from an adult with an advanced solid tumor such as melanoma, head and neck, liver or kidney cancer.

This chain connects TRBV6-1 to TRBJ2-7; no definite D call. Germline CDR1 MNHNS, CDR2 SASEGT. V was pared by 7 bases and J by 3 bases, with 16 bases between. The CDR3 runs to 14 residues. DNA of the CDR3: TGTGCCAGCACTCCCAGCCCTCTCCTCTACGAGCAGTACTTC. Residues: CASTPSPLLYEQYF.

This chain connects TRBV19 to TRBJ1-5; perhaps TRBD1 as D (6 bases). CDR1 and CDR2 from the germline V gene are LNHDA and SQIVND (reference sequence). This CDR3 region has 16 residues. The V gene lost 5 bases and the J gene lost 5 bases, with 19 bases spanning the gap. CDR3 residues: CASSGGTTGTDQPQHF. CDR3 nucleotide sequence: TGTGCCAGTAGTGGGGGGACGACAGGCACGGATCAGCCCCAGCATTTT.

This clone came up a few times. The gene calls are TRBV28 and TRBJ1-2, with D maybe TRBD1 (6 bases). Trimming removed 4 bases from V and 11 bases from J, with 14 bases in between. The CDR3 extends over 12 amino acids. The V gene's germline CDR1 is MDHEN and CDR2 SYDVKM. This CDR3 is CASSSSGHPYTF. Written as DNA, the CDR3 is TGTGCCAGCAGTTCATCGGGACACCCATACACCTTC.

This chain joins TRBV5-1 and TRBJ2-3; weak D call: TRBD1 (5 bases). Germline V gene sequence: CDR1 SGHRS, CDR2 YFSETQ. The V end lost 4 bases, the J end lost 4 bases, and 22 bases lay between the germline ends. CDR3 length: 17 amino acids. The CDR3 DNA reads as TGCGCCAGCAGCCCCCGTCAGGGTTCCTCTGAGGCAGATACGCAGTATTTT. Protein product: CASSPRQGSSEADTQYF.

This clone was detected once. The rearrangement uses TRBV7-9 and TRBJ2-4; D is uncertain. V dropped 1 base and J dropped 6 bases, with 13 bases sitting between them. This CDR3 spans 15 amino acids. Per germline, CDR1 SEHNR and CDR2 FQNEAQ (reference sequence). The CDR3 DNA follows: TGTGCCAGCAGCTTAGTGGATGGGCCCGGAAACATTCAGTACTTC. Its protein is CASSLVDGPGNIQYF.

The chain is built from TRBV19 and TRBJ2-3; 10 bases fit TRBD2. The V gene's germline CDR1 is LNHDA and CDR2 SQIVND (reference sequence). This CDR3 has 15 residues. The junction had 2 bases not matched to a gene; V was cut back by 5 bases and J by 0 bases. CDR3 sequence (DNA): TGTGCCAGTAGTTCGACTAGCGGGAGCACAGATACGCAGTATTTT. This translates into CASSSTSGSTDTQYF.

V usage is TRBV4-2 and J usage is TRBJ2-3; unclear D gene. V was cut by 0 bases and J by 5 bases, with 9 bases left in between. CDR3 length equals 14 residues. The germline gives CDR1 LGHNA, CDR2 YNFKEQ. The CDR3 DNA reads as TGTGCCAGCAGCCAAGATTTGGGCGGAGATACGCAGTATTTT. Translation gives CASSQDLGGDTQYF.

This chain connects TRBV5-1 to TRBJ1-4; D possibly corresponds to TRBD1 (6 bases). The CDR3 is 14 amino acids. CDR1 is SGHRS and CDR2 is YFSETQ in the germline V gene. Between the trimmed V and J ends, which lost 4 bases and 5 bases, there was a span of 12 bases. The CDR3 spells CASSIQGQNEKLFF. The DNA for the CDR3 is TGCGCCAGCAGCATACAAGGACAGAATGAAAAACTGTTTTTT. The complete variable domain, with remaining parts taken from reference TRBV5-1 and TRBJ1-4, reads KAGVTQTPRYLIKTRGQQVTLSCSPISGHRSVSWYQQTPGQGLQFLFEYFSETQRNKGNFPGRFSGRQFSNSRSEMNVSTLELGDSALYLCASSIQGQNEKLFFGSGTQLSVL.

The chain is built from TRBV7-9 and TRBJ2-3; D perhaps matches TRBD2 (6 bases). V shed 3 bases and J shed 3 bases, with 13 bases lying between them. The CDR3 is 15 residues long. Germline V gene lookup returns CDR1 SEHNR and CDR2 FQNEAQ (reference sequence). The CDR3 region is CASSLGEVGTDTQYF. The CDR3 DNA reads TGTGCCAGCAGCTTGGGGGAGGTCGGGACAGATACGCAGTATTTT.

The chain is built from TRBV18 and TRBJ2-2; no firm D call. From germline, CDR1 is KGHSH and CDR2 LQKENI. This CDR3 has 16 amino acids. With 1 base removed from V and 1 base from J, the gap between germline ends came to 10 bases. The CDR3 sequence: CASSPLQTENTGELFF. The CDR3 nucleotides are TGTGCCAGCTCACCACTTCAAACCGAGAACACCGGGGAGCTGTTTTTT.

Here the CDR3 reads CASSSGETQYF. CDR3 bases: TGCGCCAGCAGCTCGGGAGAGACCCAGTACTTC. This chain uses TRBV5-1 with TRBJ2-5; D uncertain. The V and J ends lost 3 bases and 4 bases respectively, with 4 bases between them. Germline V lookup: CDR1 SGHRS, CDR2 YFSETQ. The CDR3 consists of 11 residues.

A single count supports this clone. This chain joins TRBV2 and TRBJ1-5; TRBD1 aligns across 8 bases. There are 14 residues in the CDR3. Germline V gives CDR1 SNHLY, CDR2 FYNNEI. Trimming cost V 6 bases and J 4 bases; bases outside gene matches: 5. The CDR3 DNA reads TGTGCCAGCAGCGCGGGACAGGCAAATCAGCCCCAGCATTTT. Translated: CASSAGQANQPQHF.

The chain couples TRBV28 to TRBJ2-2; 9 bases match TRBD1. This CDR3 has 13 residues. V lost 5 bases, J lost 6 bases, and 1 base stayed unmatched. CDR1 is MDHEN and CDR2 is SYDVKM in the germline V gene. CDR3 coding DNA: TGTGCCAGCAGTAGACAGGGGGCCGGGGAGCTGTTTTTT. This sequence encodes CASSRQGAGELFF.

The CDR3 protein is CASSLRLAGGPGTDTQYF. The CDR3 bases are TGTGCCAGCAGCTTAAGACTAGCGGGAGGGCCGGGCACAGATACGCAGTATTTT. V gene TRBV7-3 combines with J gene TRBJ2-3; TRBD2 matches at 14 bases. The V segment lost 1 base and the J segment 1 base; nucleotides outside the gene matches: 4. Germline values: CDR1 SGHTA, CDR2 FQGTGA. The CDR3 has 18 residues.